This T cell receptor beta chain was captured in a study of a mutant IDH1 vaccine in newly diagnosed glioma. Study context: Vaccination began 4-6 weeks post radiotherapy alone, or with temozolomide cycles. Antecedent treatment encompassed radiotherapy, temozolomide, or their combination; the majority received both.

Study outcomes and limitations: Any relationship between pseudoprogression and changes in top peripheral T cell clonotypes seemed absent.

Clones were read by immunoSEQ multiplex PCR, and TCRdb kept only the in-frame ones, dropping some. The sample holds 77,000 or so clones; about 85% are singletons and the top ten take 0.77%. Time point described: week 23, last vaccination. The study gave 300 ug of mutant IDH1 20-mer peptide per vaccine dose, with topical imiquimod. Each donor presented with a new WHO grade 3 or 4 astrocytoma that tested IDH1-mutant and showed ATRX loss. The CDR3 runs 14 residues. The V gene lost 4 bases and the J gene lost 3 bases, with 15 bases spanning the gap. Germline loops: CDR1 GTSNPN, CDR2 SVGIG (reference sequence). About this clone: Antigen: not known.

The source material was PBMCs, sampled from a glioma patient whose treatment included an IDH1 peptide vaccine. The V call is TRBV30, the J call TRBJ1-1, with D possibly matching TRBD1 (6 bases). The TCR was taken from a woman aged 45-65 years with glioma. Here the CDR3 reads CAWTRQVRDTEAFF. The CDR3, as DNA: TGTGCCTGGACTAGACAGGTTCGGGACACTGAAGCTTTCTTT.